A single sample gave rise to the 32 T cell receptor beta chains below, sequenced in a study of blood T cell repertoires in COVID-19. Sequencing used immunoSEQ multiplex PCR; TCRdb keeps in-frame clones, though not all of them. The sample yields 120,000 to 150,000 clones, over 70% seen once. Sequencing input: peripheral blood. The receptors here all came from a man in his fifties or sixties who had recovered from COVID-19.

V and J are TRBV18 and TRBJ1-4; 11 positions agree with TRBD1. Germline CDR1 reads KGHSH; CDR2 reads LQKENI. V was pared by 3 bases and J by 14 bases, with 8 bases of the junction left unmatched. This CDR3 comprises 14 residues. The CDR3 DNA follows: TGTGCCAGCTCACCGACAGGACAGGGGGCCCTTCTGTTTTTT. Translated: CASSPTGQGALLFF.

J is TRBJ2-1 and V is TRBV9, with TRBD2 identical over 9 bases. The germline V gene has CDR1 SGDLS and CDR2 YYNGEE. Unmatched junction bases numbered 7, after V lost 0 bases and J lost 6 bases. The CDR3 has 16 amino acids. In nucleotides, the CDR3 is TGTGCCAGCAGCGTAGCTCCGACTAGCGGTCTCAATGAGCAGTTCTTC. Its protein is CASSVAPTSGLNEQFF. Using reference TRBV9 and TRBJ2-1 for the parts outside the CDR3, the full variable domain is DSGVTQTPKHLITATGQRVTLRCSPRSGDLSVYWYQQSLDQGLQFLIQYYNGEERAKGNILERFSAQQFPDLHSELNLSSLELGDSALYFCASSVAPTSGLNEQFFGPGTRLTVL.

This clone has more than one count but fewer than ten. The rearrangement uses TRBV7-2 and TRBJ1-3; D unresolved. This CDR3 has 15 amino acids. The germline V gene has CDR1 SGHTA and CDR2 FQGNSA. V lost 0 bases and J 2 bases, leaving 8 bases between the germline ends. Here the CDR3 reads CASSLASAAGNTIYF. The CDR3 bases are TGTGCCAGCAGCTTAGCGTCAGCGGCTGGAAACACCATATATTTT.

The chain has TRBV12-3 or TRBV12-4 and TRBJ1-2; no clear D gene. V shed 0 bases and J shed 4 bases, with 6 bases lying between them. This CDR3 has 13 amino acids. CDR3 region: CASSLAGSYGYTF. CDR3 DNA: TGTGCCAGCAGTTTAGCCGGGAGCTATGGCTACACCTTC.

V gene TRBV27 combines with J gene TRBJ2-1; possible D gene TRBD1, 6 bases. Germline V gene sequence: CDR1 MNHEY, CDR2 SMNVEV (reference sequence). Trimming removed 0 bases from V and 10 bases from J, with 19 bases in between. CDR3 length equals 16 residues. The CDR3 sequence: CASSLSPGANLGEQFF. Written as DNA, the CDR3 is TGTGCCAGCAGTTTATCACCAGGGGCAAACCTCGGCGAGCAGTTCTTC.

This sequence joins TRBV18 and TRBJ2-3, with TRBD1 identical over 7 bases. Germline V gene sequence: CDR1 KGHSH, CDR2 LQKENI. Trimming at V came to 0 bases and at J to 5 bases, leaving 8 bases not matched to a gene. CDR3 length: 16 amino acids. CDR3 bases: TGTGCCAGCTCACCACCATGGACAGGCTTTGGAGATACGCAGTATTTT. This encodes CASSPPWTGFGDTQYF. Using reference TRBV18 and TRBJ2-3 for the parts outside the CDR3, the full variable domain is NAGVMQNPRHLVRRRGQEARLRCSPMKGHSHVYWYRQLPEEGLKFMVYLQKENIIDESGMPKERFSAEFPKEGPSILRIQQVVRGDSAAYFCASSPPWTGFGDTQYFGPGTRLTVL.

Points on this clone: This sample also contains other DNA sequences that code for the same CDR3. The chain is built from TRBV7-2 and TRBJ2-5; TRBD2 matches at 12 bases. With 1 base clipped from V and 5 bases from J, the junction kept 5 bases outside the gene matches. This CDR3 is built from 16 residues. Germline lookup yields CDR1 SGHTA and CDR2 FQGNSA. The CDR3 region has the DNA TGTGCCAGCAGCTTAGTGGCTAGCGGGGGGGCCGAGACCCAGTACTTC. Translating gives CASSLVASGGAETQYF.

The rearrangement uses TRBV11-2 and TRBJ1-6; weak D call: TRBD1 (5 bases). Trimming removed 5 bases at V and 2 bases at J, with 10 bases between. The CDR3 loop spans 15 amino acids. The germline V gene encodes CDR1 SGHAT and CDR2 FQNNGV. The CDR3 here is CASSPQGTYNSPLHF. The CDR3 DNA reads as TGTGCCAGCAGCCCCCAGGGTACCTATAATTCACCCCTCCACTTT.

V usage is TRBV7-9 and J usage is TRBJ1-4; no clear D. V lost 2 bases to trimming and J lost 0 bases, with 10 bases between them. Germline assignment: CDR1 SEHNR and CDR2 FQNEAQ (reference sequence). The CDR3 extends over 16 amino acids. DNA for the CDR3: TGTGCCAGCAGCTTAAGAAGTACAGCAACTAATGAAAAACTGTTTTTT. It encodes CASSLRSTATNEKLFF. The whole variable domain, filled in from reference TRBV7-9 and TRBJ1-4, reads DTGVSQNPRHKITKRGQNVTFRCDPISEHNRLYWYRQTLGQGPEFLTYFQNEAQLEKSRLLSDRFSAERPKGSFSTLEIQRTEQGDSAMYLCASSLRSTATNEKLFFGSGTQLSVL.

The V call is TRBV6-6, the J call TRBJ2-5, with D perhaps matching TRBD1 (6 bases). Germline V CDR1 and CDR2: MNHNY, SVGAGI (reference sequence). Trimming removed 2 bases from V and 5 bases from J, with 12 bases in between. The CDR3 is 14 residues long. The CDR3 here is CASSYEGGSETQYF. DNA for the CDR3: TGTGCCAGCAGTTACGAAGGGGGATCTGAGACCCAGTACTTC.

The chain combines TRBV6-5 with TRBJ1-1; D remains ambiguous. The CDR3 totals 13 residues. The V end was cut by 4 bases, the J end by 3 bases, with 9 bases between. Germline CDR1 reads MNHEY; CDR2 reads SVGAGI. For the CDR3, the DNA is TGTGCCAGCAGTTTAAGAGGGTACACTGAAGCTTTCTTT. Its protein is CASSLRGYTEAFF.

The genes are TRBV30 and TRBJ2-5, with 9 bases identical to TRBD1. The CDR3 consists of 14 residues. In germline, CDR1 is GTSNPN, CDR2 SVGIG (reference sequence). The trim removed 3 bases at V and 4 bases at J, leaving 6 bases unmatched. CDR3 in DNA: TGTGCCTGGAGCCGGACAGGGGCTGGAGAGACCCAGTACTTC. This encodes CAWSRTGAGETQYF.

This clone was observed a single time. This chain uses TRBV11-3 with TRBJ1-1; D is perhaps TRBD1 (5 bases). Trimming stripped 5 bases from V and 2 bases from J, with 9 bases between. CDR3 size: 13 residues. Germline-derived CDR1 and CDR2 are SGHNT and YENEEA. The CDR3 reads CASSKQVNTEAFF. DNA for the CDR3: TGTGCCAGCAGCAAACAGGTAAACACTGAAGCTTTCTTT. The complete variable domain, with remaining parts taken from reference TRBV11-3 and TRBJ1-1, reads EAGVVQSPRYKIIEKKQPVAFWCNPISGHNTLYWYLQNLGQGPELLIRYENEEAVDDSQLPKDRFSAERLKGVDSTLKIQPAELGDSAVYLCASSKQVNTEAFFGQGTRLTVV.

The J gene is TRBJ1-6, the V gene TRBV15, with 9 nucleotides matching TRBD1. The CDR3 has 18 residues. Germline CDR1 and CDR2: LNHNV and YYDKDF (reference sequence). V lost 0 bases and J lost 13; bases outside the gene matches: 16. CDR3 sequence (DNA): TGTGCCACCAGCAGAGATAGTAATACCGGGACAGGGTCCCTCCCCCTCCACTTT. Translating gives CATSRDSNTGTGSLPLHF.

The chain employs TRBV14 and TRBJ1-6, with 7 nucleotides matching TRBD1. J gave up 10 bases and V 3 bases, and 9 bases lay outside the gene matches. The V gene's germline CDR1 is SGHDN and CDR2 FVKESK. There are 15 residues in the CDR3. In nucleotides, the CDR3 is TGTGCCAGCAGCCAGGACAGGCCGCCGGGGTCACCCCTCCACTTT. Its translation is CASSQDRPPGSPLHF.

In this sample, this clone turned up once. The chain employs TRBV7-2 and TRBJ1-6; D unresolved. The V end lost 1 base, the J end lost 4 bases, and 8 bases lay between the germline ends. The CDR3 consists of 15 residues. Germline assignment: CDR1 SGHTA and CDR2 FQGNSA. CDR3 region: CASSLDSTYNSPLHF. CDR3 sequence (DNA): TGTGCCAGCAGCTTAGATAGCACGTATAATTCACCCCTCCACTTT. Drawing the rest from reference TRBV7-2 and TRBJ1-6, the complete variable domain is GAGVSQSPSNKVTEKGKDVELRCDPISGHTALYWYRQSLGQGLEFLIYFQGNSAPDKSGLPSDRFSAERTGGSVSTLTIQRTQQEDSAVYLCASSLDSTYNSPLHFGNGTRLTVT.

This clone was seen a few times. CDR3 amino acids: CASSLGTGGGNQPQHF. Here the CDR3 DNA reads TGCGCCAGCAGCTTGGGGACAGGGGGAGGCAATCAGCCCCAGCATTTT. The genes are TRBV5-1 and TRBJ1-5, with TRBD1 matching 10 bases. In germline, CDR1 is SGHRS, CDR2 YFSETQ. The CDR3 loop spans 16 amino acids. V was pared by 0 bases and J by 2 bases, with 2 bases of the junction left unmatched. Full variable domain (missing parts from reference TRBV5-1 and TRBJ1-5): KAGVTQTPRYLIKTRGQQVTLSCSPISGHRSVSWYQQTPGQGLQFLFEYFSETQRNKGNFPGRFSGRQFSNSRSEMNVSTLELGDSALYLCASSLGTGGGNQPQHFGDGTRLSIL.

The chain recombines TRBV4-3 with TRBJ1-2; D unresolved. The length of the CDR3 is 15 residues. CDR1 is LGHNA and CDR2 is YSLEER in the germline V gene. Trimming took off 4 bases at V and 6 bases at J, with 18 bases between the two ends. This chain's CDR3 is CASSLGVRTEDGYTF. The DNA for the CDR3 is TGCGCCAGCAGCCTGGGCGTGCGGACGGAGGATGGCTACACCTTC.

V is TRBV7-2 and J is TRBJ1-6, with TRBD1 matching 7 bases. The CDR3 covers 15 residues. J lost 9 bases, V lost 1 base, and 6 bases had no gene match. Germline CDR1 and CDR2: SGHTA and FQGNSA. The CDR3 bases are TGTGCCAGCAGCTTAGGACAGGGAAGTATTTCACCCCTCCACTTT. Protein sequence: CASSLGQGSISPLHF.

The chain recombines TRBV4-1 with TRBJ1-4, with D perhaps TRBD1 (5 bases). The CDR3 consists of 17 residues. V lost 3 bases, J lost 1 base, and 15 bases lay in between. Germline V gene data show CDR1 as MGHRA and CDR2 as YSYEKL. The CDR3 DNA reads TGCGCCAGCAGCCAGAAGGGGTTGGAGGGAACTAATGAAAAACTGTTTTTT. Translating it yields CASSQKGLEGTNEKLFF.

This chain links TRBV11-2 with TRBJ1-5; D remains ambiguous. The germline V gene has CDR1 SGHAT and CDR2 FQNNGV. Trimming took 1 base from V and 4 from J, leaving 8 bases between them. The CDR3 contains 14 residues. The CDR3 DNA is TGTGCCAGCAGCTTAGGCACAGTTAATCAGCCCCAGCATTTT. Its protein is CASSLGTVNQPQHF.

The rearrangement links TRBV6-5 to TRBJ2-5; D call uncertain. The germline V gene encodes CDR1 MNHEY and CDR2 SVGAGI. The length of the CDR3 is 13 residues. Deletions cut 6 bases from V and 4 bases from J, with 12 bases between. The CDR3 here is CASRPRGGETQYF. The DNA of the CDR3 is TGTGCCAGCAGGCCTCGTGGCGGAGAGACCCAGTACTTC.

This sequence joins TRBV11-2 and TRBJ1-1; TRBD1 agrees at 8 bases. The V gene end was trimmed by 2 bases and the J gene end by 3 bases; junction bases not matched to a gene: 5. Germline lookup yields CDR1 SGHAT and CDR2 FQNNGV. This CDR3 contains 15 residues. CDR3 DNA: TGTGCCAGCAGCTTAAGCAGGGGGCGCCACACTGAAGCTTTCTTT. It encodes CASSLSRGRHTEAFF.

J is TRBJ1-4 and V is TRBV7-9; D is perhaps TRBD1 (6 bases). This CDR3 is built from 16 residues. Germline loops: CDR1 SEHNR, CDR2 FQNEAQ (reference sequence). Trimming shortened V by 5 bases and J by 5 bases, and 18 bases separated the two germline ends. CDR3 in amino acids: CASSATSTGKNEKLFF. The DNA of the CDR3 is TGTGCCAGCAGCGCTACATCTACAGGGAAGAATGAAAAACTGTTTTTT.

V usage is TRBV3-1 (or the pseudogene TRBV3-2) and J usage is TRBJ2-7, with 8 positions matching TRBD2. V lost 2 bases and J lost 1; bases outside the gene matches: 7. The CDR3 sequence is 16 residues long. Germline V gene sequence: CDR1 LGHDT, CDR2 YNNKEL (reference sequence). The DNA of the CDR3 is TGTGCCAGCAGCCAAATCCGAGCGGGGGTTTCCTACGAGCAGTACTTC. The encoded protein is CASSQIRAGVSYEQYF.

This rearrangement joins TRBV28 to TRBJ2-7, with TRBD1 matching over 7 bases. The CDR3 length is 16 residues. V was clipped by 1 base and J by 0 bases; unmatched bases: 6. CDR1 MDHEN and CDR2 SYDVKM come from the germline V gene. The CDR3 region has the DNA TGTGCCAGCAGTTTATCGGCGACAGGGAGCTCCTACGAGCAGTACTTC. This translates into CASSLSATGSSYEQYF.

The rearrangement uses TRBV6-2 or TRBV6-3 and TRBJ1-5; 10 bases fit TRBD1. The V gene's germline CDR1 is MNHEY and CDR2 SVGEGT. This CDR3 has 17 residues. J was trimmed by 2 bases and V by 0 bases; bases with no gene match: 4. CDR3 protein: CASSYSGQGRGNQPQHF. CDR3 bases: TGTGCCAGCAGTTACTCGGGACAGGGGAGAGGCAATCAGCCCCAGCATTTT.

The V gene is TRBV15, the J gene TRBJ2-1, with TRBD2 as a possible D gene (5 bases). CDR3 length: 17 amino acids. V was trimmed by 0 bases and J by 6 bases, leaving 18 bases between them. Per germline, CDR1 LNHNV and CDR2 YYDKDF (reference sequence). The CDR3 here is CATSRDRFYVSGNEQFF. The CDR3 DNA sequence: TGTGCCACCAGCAGAGACCGATTTTACGTCAGCGGCAATGAGCAGTTCTTC.

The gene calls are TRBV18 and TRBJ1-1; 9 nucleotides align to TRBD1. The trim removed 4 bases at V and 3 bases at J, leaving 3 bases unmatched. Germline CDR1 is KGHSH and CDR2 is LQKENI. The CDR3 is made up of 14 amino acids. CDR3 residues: CASSRRDRDTEAFF. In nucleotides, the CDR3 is TGTGCCAGCTCACGCCGGGACAGGGACACTGAAGCTTTCTTT.

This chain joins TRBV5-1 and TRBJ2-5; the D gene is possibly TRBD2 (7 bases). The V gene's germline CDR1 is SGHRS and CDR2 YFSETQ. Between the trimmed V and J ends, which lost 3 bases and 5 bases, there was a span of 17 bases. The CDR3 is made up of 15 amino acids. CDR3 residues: CASSSWPGGLETQYF. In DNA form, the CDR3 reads TGCGCCAGCAGCTCATGGCCGGGGGGCCTTGAGACCCAGTACTTC.

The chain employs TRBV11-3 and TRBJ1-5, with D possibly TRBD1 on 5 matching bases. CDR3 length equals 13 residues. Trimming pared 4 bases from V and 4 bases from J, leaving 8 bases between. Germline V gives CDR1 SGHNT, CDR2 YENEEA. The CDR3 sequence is CASSSAGNQPQHF. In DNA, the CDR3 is TGTGCCAGCAGCTCCGCAGGGAATCAGCCCCAGCATTTT.

CDR3 bases: TGCGCCAGCAGCTTGGTGTCTAGCGGGGGGATTTACAATGAGCAGTTCTTC. It yields the protein CASSLVSSGGIYNEQFF. The rearrangement joins TRBV5-1 to TRBJ2-1; TRBD2 matches at 11 bases. Trimming at V came to 0 bases and at J to 4 bases, leaving 6 bases not matched to a gene. The CDR3 extends over 17 amino acids. CDR1 SGHRS and CDR2 YFSETQ come from the germline V gene.